This passage covers 2 T cell receptor beta chains from one sample sequenced in a study of blood T cell repertoires in COVID-19. The method was immunoSEQ multiplex PCR; TCRdb's version includes in-frame clones alone and lacks a portion of them. The repertoire holds 100,000 to 150,000 clones, with roughly 80% as singletons. The specimen was peripheral blood. The receptors were gathered from a man in his sixties with acute or convalescent COVID-19.

This clone was seen a few times. The rearrangement joins TRBV30 to TRBJ1-6; 8 nucleotides line up with TRBD1. This CDR3 spans 14 amino acids. The germline CDR1 and CDR2 sequences are GTSNPN and SVGIG (reference sequence). J gave up 5 bases and V 1 base, and 1 base lay outside the gene matches. CDR3 coding DNA: TGTGCCTGGAGTGGGGGACAGGATAATTCACCCCTCCACTTT. Translating gives CAWSGGQDNSPLHF.

The rearrangement joins TRBV19 to TRBJ2-2; D call uncertain. CDR3 length: 14 residues. Germline CDR1 is LNHDA and CDR2 is SQIVND (reference sequence). The V end was cut by 3 bases, the J end by 4 bases, with 9 bases between. CDR3 coding DNA: TGTGCCAGTAGTATGTCGTCTAGCACCGGGGAGCTGTTTTTT. Amino acids: CASSMSSSTGELFF.